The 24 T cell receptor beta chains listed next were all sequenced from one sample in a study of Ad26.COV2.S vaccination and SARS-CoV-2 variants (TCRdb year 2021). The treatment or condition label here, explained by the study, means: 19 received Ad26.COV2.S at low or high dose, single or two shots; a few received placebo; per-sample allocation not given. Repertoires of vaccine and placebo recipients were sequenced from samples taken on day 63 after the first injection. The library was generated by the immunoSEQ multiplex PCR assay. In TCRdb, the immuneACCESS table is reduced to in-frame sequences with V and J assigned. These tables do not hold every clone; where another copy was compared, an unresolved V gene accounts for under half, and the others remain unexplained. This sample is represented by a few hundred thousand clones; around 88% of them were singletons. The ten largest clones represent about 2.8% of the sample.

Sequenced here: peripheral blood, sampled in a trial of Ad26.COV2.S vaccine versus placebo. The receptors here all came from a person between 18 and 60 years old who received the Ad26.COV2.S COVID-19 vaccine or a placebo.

CDR3 DNA sequence: TGTGCCAGCAGCATGATGAAGGGGGCTGGTGGCTACACCTTC. It translates to CASSMMKGAGGYTF. The rearrangement links TRBV25-1 to TRBJ1-2; TRBD1 matches at 7 bases. Germline values: CDR1 MGHDK, CDR2 SYGVNS. Losses at the gene ends were 6 bases for V and 7 bases for J; bases not matched to a gene: 11. This CDR3 region has 14 residues.

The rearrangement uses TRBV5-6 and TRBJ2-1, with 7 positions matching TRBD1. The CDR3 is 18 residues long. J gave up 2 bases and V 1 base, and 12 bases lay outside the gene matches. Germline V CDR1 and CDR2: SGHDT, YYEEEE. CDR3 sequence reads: CASSLWAGGRGTYNEQFF. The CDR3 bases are TGTGCCAGCAGCTTGTGGGCAGGGGGAAGGGGTACCTACAATGAGCAGTTCTTC. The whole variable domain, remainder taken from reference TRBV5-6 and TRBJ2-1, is DAGVTQSPTHLIKTRGQQVTLRCSPKSGHDTVSWYQQALGQGPQFIFQYYEEEERQRGNFPDRFSGHQFPNYSSELNVNALLLGDSALYLCASSLWAGGRGTYNEQFFGPGTRLTVL.

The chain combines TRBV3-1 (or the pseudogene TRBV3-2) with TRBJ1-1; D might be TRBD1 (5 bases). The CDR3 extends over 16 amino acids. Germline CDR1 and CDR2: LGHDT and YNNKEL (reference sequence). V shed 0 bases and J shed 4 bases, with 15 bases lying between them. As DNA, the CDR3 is TGTGCCAGCAGCCAAGAAGGGGAGGGGATGGGCACTGAAGCTTTCTTT. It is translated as CASSQEGEGMGTEAFF.

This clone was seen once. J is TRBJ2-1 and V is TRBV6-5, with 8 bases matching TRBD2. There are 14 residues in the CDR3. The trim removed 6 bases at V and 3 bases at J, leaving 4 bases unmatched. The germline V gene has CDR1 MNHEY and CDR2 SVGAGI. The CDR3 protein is CASRPGTSYNEQFF. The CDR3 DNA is TGTGCCAGCAGACCCGGGACTAGCTACAATGAGCAGTTCTTC.

The CDR3 spells CASSPGTANYGYTF. DNA for the CDR3: TGCGCCAGCAGCCCCGGGACAGCTAACTATGGCTACACCTTC. The chain has TRBV5-1 and TRBJ1-2, with TRBD1 matching 7 bases. This CDR3 contains 14 residues. The junction had 3 bases not matched to a gene; V was cut back by 4 bases and J by 0 bases. The germline gives CDR1 SGHRS, CDR2 YFSETQ.

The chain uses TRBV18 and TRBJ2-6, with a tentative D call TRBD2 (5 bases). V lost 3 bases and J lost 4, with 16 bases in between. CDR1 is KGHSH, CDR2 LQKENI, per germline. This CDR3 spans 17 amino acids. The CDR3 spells CASSPAGAVPGANVLTF. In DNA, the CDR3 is TGTGCCAGCTCACCGGCAGGAGCGGTCCCCGGGGCCAACGTCCTGACTTTC.

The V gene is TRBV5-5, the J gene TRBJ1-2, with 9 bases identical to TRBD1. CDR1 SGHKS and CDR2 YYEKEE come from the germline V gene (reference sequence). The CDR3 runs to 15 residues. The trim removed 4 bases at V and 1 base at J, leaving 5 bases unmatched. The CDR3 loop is CASSGTGGSNYGYTF. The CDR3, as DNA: TGTGCCAGCAGCGGAACAGGGGGCAGTAACTATGGCTACACCTTC.

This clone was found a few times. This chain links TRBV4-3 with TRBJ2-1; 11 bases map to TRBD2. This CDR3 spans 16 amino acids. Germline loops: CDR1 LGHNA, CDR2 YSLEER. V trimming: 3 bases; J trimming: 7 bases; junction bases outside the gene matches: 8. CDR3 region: CASSHDSGGAGNEQFF. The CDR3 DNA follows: TGCGCCAGCAGCCATGATAGCGGGGGGGCTGGAAATGAGCAGTTCTTC.

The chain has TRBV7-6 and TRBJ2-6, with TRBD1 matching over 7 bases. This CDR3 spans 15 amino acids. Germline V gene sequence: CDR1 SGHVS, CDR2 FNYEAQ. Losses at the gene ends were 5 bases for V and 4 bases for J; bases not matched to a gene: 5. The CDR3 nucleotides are TGTGCCAGCAGCAAACAGGGGACCGGGGCCAACGTCCTGACTTTC. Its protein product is CASSKQGTGANVLTF.

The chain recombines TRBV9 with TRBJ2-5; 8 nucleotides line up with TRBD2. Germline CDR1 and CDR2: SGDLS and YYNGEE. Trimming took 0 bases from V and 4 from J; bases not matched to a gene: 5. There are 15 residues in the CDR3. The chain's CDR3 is CASSVGVAGGETQYF. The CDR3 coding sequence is TGTGCCAGCAGCGTAGGAGTGGCGGGGGGAGAGACCCAGTACTTC.

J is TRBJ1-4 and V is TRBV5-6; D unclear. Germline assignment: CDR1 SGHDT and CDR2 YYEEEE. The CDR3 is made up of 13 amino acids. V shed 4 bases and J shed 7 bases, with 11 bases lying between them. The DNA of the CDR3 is TGTGCCAGCAGCGCTCCTCGGGTTGAAAAACTGTTTTTT. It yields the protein CASSAPRVEKLFF.

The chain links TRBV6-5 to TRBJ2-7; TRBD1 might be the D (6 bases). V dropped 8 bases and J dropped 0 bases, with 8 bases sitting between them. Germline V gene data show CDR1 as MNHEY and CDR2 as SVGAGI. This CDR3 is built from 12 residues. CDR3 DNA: TGTGCCAGCGGCAGGGGCTCCTACGAGCAGTACTTC. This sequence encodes CASGRGSYEQYF.

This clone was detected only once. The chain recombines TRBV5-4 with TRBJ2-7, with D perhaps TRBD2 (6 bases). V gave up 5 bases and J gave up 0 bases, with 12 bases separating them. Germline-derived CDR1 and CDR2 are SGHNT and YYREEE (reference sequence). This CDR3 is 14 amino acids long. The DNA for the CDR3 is TGTGCCAGCAGTGGGGGGAGGATCTCCTACGAGCAGTACTTC. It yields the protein CASSGGRISYEQYF.

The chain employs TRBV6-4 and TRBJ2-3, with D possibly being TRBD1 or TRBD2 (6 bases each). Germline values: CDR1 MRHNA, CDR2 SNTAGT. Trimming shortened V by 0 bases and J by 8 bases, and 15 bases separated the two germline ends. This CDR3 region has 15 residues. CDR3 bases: TGTGCCAGCAGTGACTCTGGGGGGCAGCGTGGTACGCAGTATTTT. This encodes CASSDSGGQRGTQYF.

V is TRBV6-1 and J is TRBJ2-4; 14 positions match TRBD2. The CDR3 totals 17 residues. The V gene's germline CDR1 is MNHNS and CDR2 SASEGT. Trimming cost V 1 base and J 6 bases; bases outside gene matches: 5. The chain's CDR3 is CASSEVGLAGGINIQYF. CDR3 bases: TGTGCCAGCAGTGAAGTCGGACTAGCGGGAGGAATAAACATTCAGTACTTC.

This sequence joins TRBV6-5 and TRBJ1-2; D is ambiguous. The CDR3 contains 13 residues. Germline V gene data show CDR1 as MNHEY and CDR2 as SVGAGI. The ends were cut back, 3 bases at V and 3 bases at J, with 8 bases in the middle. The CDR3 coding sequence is TGTGCCAGCAGTTATTCAATCGACTATGGCTACACCTTC. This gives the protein CASSYSIDYGYTF.

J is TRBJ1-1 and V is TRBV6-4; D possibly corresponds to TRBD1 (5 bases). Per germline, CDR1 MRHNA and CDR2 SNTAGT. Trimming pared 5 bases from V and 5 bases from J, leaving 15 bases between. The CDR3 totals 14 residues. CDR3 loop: CASSPQGLGTEAFF. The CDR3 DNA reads TGTGCCAGCAGTCCGCAGGGTCTTGGGACTGAAGCTTTCTTT.

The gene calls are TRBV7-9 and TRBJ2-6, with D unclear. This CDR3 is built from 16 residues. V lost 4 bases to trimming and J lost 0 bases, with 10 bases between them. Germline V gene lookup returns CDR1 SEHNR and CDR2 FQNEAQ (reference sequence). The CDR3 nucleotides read TGTGCCAGCAGCTATACGATAGGCTCTGGGGCCAACGTCCTGACTTTC. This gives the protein CASSYTIGSGANVLTF.

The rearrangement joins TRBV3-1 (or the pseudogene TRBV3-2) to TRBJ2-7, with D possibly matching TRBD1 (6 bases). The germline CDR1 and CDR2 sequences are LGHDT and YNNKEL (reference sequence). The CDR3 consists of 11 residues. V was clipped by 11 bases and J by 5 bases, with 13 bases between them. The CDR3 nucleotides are TGTGCCCCAGGGGTAGAGGACGAGCAGTACGTC. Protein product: CAPGVEDEQYV.

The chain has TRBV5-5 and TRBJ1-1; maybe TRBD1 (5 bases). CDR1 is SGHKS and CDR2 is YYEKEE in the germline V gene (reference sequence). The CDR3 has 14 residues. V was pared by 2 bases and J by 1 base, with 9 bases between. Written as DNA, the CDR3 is TGTGCCAGCAGCTTTCGTGGACAGAACACTGAAGCTTTCTTT. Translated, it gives CASSFRGQNTEAFF.

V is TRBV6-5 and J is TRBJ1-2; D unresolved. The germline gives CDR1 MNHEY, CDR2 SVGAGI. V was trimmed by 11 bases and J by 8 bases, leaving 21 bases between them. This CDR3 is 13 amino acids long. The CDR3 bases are TGTGCCGCGGGAAGGACTTTTCTATGGGGCTACACCTTC. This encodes CAAGRTFLWGYTF.

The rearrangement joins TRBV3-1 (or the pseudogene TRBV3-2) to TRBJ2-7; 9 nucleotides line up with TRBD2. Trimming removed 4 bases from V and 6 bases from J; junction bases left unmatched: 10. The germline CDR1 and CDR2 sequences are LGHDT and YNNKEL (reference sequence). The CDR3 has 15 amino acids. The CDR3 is CASSPWGSGGFEQYF. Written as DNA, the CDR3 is TGTGCCAGCAGCCCCTGGGGGAGCGGGGGGTTCGAGCAGTACTTC.

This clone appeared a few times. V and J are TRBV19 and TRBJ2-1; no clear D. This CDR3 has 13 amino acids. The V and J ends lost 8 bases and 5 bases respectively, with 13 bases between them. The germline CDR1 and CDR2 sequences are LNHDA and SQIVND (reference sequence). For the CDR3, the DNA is TGTGCCAGTGCCCTGACCCGCGACAATGAGCAGTTCTTC. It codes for CASALTRDNEQFF.

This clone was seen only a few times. The CDR3 loop is CAWSPGNSPLHF. In nucleotides, the CDR3 is TGTGCCTGGAGTCCGGGAAATTCACCCCTCCACTTT. V and J are TRBV30 and TRBJ1-6; D unresolved. The CDR3 totals 12 residues. Germline lookup yields CDR1 GTSNPN and CDR2 SVGIG (reference sequence). V was pared by 2 bases and J by 7 bases, with 6 bases between.